This paragraph reports one TCR beta chain. Using a J-beta primer mix together with a sample-barcoded 5' primer, a second PCR was run for about 7 to 12 cycles. MiXCR, run by TCRdb on the 5' RACE reads, gives a single entry per CDR3 protein. Of about 600,000 distinct CDR3 sequences listed, around 48% are singletons. These data are taken from a study of blood T cells in healthy people across ages. This CDR3 contains 13 residues. The rearrangement links TRBV21-1 to TRBJ1-1; no check of the table's D call, TRBD1, against the DNA was made. TRBV21-1 represents a pseudogene. This TCR derives from an elderly man in good health. The specimen was blood. The CDR3 loop reads CATRSVICAEAFF. In DNA, the CDR3 is TGTGCCACCCGGAGTGTAATTTGCGCTGAAGCTTTCTTT.